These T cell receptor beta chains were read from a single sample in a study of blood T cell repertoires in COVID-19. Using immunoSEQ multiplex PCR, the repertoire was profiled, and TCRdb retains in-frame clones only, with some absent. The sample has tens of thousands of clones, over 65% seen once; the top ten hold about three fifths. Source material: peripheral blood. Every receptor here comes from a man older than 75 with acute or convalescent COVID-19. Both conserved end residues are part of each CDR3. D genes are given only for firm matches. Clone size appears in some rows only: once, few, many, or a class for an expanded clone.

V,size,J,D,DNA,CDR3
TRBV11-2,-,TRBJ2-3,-,TGTGCCAGCAGCTTAGAAACTCTCACAGATACGCAGTATTTT,CASSLETLTDTQYF
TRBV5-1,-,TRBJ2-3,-,TGCGCCAGCAGCCCGCTGGAATTACTAGCTCCCGGAAGGACGCAGTATTTT,CASSPLELLAPGRTQYF
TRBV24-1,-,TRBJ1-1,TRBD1,TGTGCCACCAGTGATGCAAACCGGGACAGGGATGAAGCTTTCTTT,CATSDANRDRDEAFF
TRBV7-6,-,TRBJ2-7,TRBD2,TGTGCCAGCAGCTCACTAGCGGGAGGGTCCGAGCAGTACTTC,CASSSLAGGSEQYF
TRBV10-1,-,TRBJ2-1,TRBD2,TGCGCCAGCAGTGAAAGGACTAGCGGGCACAATGAGCAGTTCTTC,CASSERTSGHNEQFF
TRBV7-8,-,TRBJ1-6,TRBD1,TGTGCCAGCATCCATGGACAGGCCGGGCCCCTCCACTTT,CASIHGQAGPLHF
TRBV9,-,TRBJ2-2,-,TGTGCCAGCAGCGTAGAGTACACCCCCGGGGAGCTGTTTTTT,CASSVEYTPGELFF
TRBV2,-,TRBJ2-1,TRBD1,TGTGCCAGCAGACTCCGCGACAGGGGAGAGCAGTTCTTC,CASRLRDRGEQFF
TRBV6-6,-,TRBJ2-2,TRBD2,TGTGCCAGCAGTTACCAGAGCGGGAGGGGAGGCGGGGAGCTGTTTTTT,CASSYQSGRGGGELFF
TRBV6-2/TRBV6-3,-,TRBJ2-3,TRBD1,TGTGCCAGCAGCCTGGACAGGCCTAGCACAGATACGCAGTATTTT,CASSLDRPSTDTQYF
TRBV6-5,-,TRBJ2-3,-,TGTGCCAGCAGTATAGGGGGAAAGTCAGATACGCAGTATTTT,CASSIGGKSDTQYF
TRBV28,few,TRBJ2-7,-,TGTGCCAGCAGCCACCTCAGGGCCTACGAGCAGTACTTC,CASSHLRAYEQYF
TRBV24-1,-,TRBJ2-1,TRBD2,TGTGCCACCAGTGATGCCGGGACTAGCTTTGGAAATGAGCAGTTCTTC,CATSDAGTSFGNEQFF
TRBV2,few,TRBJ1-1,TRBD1,TGTGCCAGTCACAGGGGGCCTGAAGCTTTCTTT,CASHRGPEAFF
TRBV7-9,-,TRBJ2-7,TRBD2,TGTGCCAGCAGCTCACGGACTAGCGCCAAACTTACCTACGAGCAGTACTTC,CASSSRTSAKLTYEQYF
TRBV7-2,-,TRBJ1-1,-,TGTGCCAGCAGCTTAGGAGGCACTCAAACTGAAGCTTTCTTT,CASSLGGTQTEAFF
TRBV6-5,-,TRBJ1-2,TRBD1,TGTGCCAGCAGTAAGGGACAGGGATTAGGCTACACCTTC,CASSKGQGLGYTF
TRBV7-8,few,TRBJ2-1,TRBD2,TGTGCCAGCACCCGGGGGGCTAGCGGGAGATACAATGAGCAGTTCTTC,CASTRGASGRYNEQFF
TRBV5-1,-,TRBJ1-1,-,TGCGCCAGCAGCTTGGAACGACAGTCGAACACTGAAGCTTTCTTT,CASSLERQSNTEAFF
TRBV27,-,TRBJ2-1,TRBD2,TGTGCCAGCAGTTTCAGCGGGAGGAGGAACAATGAGCAGTTCTTC,CASSFSGRRNNEQFF
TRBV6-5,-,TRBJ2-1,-,TGTGCCAGCAGTTTCCGGGCGGAGAGCGGGAATGAGCAGTTCTTC,CASSFRAESGNEQFF
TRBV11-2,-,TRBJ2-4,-,TGTGCCAGCAGCTCGAGACTAGCCAAAAACATTCAGTACTTC,CASSSRLAKNIQYF
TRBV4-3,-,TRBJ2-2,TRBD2,TGCGCCAGCAGCCTCGGGACTAGCACCGGGGAGCTGTTTTTT,CASSLGTSTGELFF
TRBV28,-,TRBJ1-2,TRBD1,TGTGCCAGCAGTCCGCCGGGACAGGCCCTCGGCTATGGCTACACCTTC,CASSPPGQALGYGYTF
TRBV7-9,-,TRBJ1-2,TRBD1,TGTGCCAGCAGCTTAGGACAGGGGGCAAGTTATGGCTACACCTTC,CASSLGQGASYGYTF
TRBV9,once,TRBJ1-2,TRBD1,TGTGCCAGCAGCGTAGGGCCAGGGGGCACCTATGGCTACACCTTC,CASSVGPGGTYGYTF
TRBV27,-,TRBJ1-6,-,TGTGCCAGCAGTTTAAGGGGGACCCTTGATAATTCACCCCTCCACTTT,CASSLRGTLDNSPLHF
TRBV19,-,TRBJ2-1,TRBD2,TGTGCCAGTAGACTAGCGGAAGCGACCTACAATGAGCAGTTCTTC,CASRLAEATYNEQFF
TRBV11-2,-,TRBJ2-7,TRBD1,TGTGCCAGCACCCCTTCAGTGGGACAGATCGTCTACGAGCAGTACTTC,CASTPSVGQIVYEQYF
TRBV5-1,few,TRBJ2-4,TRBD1,TGCGCCAGCAGCTTGGAAAGGGACAGCGGTATCTTACTAGCCAAAAACATTCAGTACTTC,CASSLERDSGILLAKNIQYF
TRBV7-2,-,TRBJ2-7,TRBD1,TGTGCCAGCAGCCCCGACAGGGGATACGAGCAGTACTTC,CASSPDRGYEQYF
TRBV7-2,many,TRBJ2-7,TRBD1,TGTGCCAGCAGACAAGGCGGGACAGGGGGTTTGTACGAGCAGTACTTC,CASRQGGTGGLYEQYF
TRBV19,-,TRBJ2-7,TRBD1,TGTGCCAGTAGTCTCCAGGGGACAGGGGCTAGGAACGAGCAGTACTTC,CASSLQGTGARNEQYF